This T cell receptor (beta chain) was recovered during a study of CD8+ T cells in alopecia areata (dated by TCRdb to between 2018 and 2020). About the study as a whole: Treated patients were enrolled in an open-label pilot trial of oral tofacitinib at 5 to 10 mg twice daily for moderate-to-severe alopecia areata. Patients received tofacitinib for 6 to 18 months and were then followed off drug for 6 months to check for delayed response and recurrence. In treated patients, disease severity was measured using the SALT score, which gives the percentage of scalp surface area affected. High-throughput TCRbeta sequencing was used to examine T cell clonal expansion in alopecia areata in both the C3H/HeJ mouse model and human patients. On the human side, TCRbeta sequencing was run on scalp tissue and on sorted CD4+ and CD8+ peripheral blood T cells from healthy controls and from alopecia areata patients with either patchy or totalis/universalis disease. Biopsies were taken from tofacitinib-treated patients at baseline and again at 4 and 24 weeks into treatment, and several of those patients also had a later scalp biopsy. Scalp clonality was compared across normal scalp (n=4), patchy alopecia areata scalp (n=8), and alopecia totalis/universalis scalp (n=8). RNA came from the PAXgene miRNA kit for fixed scalp, the miRNeasy kit for PBMCs, and the RNeasy kit for mouse skin. Amplification of TCRbeta CDR3 regions was done by immunoSEQ multiplex PCR using 35 Vbeta forward primers and 13 Jbeta reverse primers. General findings and caveats noted by the study authors: During tofacitinib treatment, many expanded lesional clones stuck around in both scalp and blood, and this persistence may partly explain why relapse happens after treatment is stopped. Because the treated cohort was small and included a single nonresponder, larger studies are needed to assess links between baseline CD8+ expansion and response. Compared with normal scalp, lesional scalp, particularly in alopecia totalis/universalis, had higher clonality and more expanded CD8+ clones, which suggests antigenic drive. Shared TCR sequences between patients were less evident than in mice, which may be partly attributable to HLA diversity in the patient population. Tofacitinib significantly lowered scalp clonality and the number of expanded CD8+ clones among the top 100 scalp clones. Unlike mouse skin, where gammadelta T cells dominate, normal human skin contains resident alphabeta T cells that get sequenced too, which complicates analysis of the scalp TCR repertoire.

Library prep was done by the immunoSEQ multiplex PCR assay. For TCR sequencing, RNA was extracted from every sample and reverse transcribed into cDNA to serve as template. First-strand cDNA was synthesized using SuperScript III with a 2:1 mix of oligo-dT and random hexamers. A synthetic immune receptor repertoire was used to gauge amplification bias, and whatever bias remained was removed computationally. The published analysis was carried out like this. Raw reads were preprocessed to remove errors, and CDR3 was defined by IMGT conventions from the conserved cysteine to phenylalanine. Clonality was computed by normalizing Shannon entropy by log2 of the number of productive unique TCRs and subtracting the result from 1. Whether scalp clones were CD4 or CD8 was inferred by matching scalp TCRbeta sequences against CD4 and CD8 repertoires sorted from blood. TCRdb obtained this table from immuneACCESS and retained in-frame rearrangements with V and J assigned. These tables miss some clones; where compared with another copy, unresolved V genes account for less than half of the shortfall, and the remainder is unexplained. Clonal size and the V and J genes are those of that table, whereas D and trimming came from the DNA. The sample table records some 200,000 clones; roughly 64% of these occur just once. The top ten clonotypes cover about 5.1% of the sample.

Of note for this clone: The antigen it binds to is not known. Qualities for individual bases were not recorded, and no much larger clone is one base off.

The time point label of this sample denotes: 20 to 30 weeks on oral tofacitinib. The intended sense of this specimen's treatment or condition label: oral pan-JAK inhibitor, 5-10 mg twice daily. Lesional scalp punch biopsies and peripheral blood were obtained from alopecia areata patients. PBMCs were separated by density centrifugation and stained for CD3, CD4 and CD8, after which CD4+ and CD8+ T cells were sorted on a FACSAria. Relative to germline, V is 5 bases shorter and J is 6 bases shorter, with 12 bases between their ends. There are 13 amino acids in the CDR3, from cysteine to phenylalanine inclusive. Kept here is only the CDR3 DNA, which spans 39 bases and is read in frame from base 1. Looking up the germline V gene yields CDR1 SNHLY and CDR2 FYNNEI.

The material was CD4+ T cells sorted from blood, obtained at week 24, from a patient treated with tofacitinib. The clonotype was recovered from a human donor with alopecia areata. The chain is assembled from TRBV2 and TRBJ2-3, with TRBD1 as a weak D call on 5 bases. The nucleotide sequence is TGTGCCAGCAGTTACAGGCCGGCGGATACGCAGTATTTT. Its protein product is CASSYRPADTQYF.